These T cell receptor beta chains were read from a single sample in a study of blood T cell repertoires in COVID-19. Profiling relied on immunoSEQ multiplex PCR, and the TCRdb table lists in-frame clones only, not all of them. Here the sample spans 150,000 to 200,000 clones, around 77% being singletons. The material sequenced was peripheral blood. All receptors come from a man aged 60-69 years with active or convalescent COVID-19. Both conserved end residues are trimmed from each CDR3. Some rows have no size entry. The others give once, few or many, or a class for an expanded clone.

v_gene: TRBV4-1; j_gene: TRBJ1-1; abundance: .; CDR3aa: ASSPLTANTEAF
v_gene: TRBV27; j_gene: TRBJ1-1; abundance: few; CDR3aa: ASSLWQRGEAF
v_gene: TRBV6-5; j_gene: TRBJ2-7; abundance: few; CDR3aa: ASSPWDSPYEQY
v_gene: TRBV7-6; j_gene: TRBJ1-3; abundance: once; CDR3aa: ASSLYSGNTIY
v_gene: TRBV2; j_gene: TRBJ1-5; abundance: few; CDR3aa: ASSERDSRFNQPQH
v_gene: TRBV30; j_gene: TRBJ1-6; abundance: once; CDR3aa: AWGHHTGFASPLH
v_gene: TRBV5-4; j_gene: TRBJ2-5; abundance: .; CDR3aa: ASSVGTSGDGETQY
v_gene: TRBV7-3; j_gene: TRBJ2-1; abundance: .; CDR3aa: ASRALAGATSGTDEQF
v_gene: TRBV10-3; j_gene: TRBJ2-3; abundance: few; CDR3aa: AISESGSTDTQY
v_gene: TRBV28; j_gene: TRBJ1-1; abundance: .; CDR3aa: ASSSTGTANTEAF
v_gene: TRBV29-1; j_gene: TRBJ2-1; abundance: .; CDR3aa: SVVGGRKGF
v_gene: TRBV6-5; j_gene: TRBJ2-7; abundance: .; CDR3aa: ASTLGAGAYEQY
v_gene: TRBV7-9; j_gene: TRBJ2-7; abundance: .; CDR3aa: ASSFGLGDYEQY
v_gene: TRBV18; j_gene: TRBJ2-2; abundance: once; CDR3aa: ASSPSRQGLHTGELF
v_gene: TRBV7-9; j_gene: TRBJ2-7; abundance: .; CDR3aa: ASSFSGHSYEQY
v_gene: TRBV15; j_gene: TRBJ2-1; abundance: .; CDR3aa: ATSRGGASKDEQF
v_gene: TRBV5-6; j_gene: TRBJ2-3; abundance: .; CDR3aa: ATRTTIMDTQY
v_gene: TRBV7-2; j_gene: TRBJ1-5; abundance: once; CDR3aa: ASRPGTGGLSDQPQH
v_gene: TRBV19; j_gene: TRBJ2-3; abundance: .; CDR3aa: ASSIAPLAGVGDTQY
v_gene: TRBV7-8; j_gene: TRBJ2-1; abundance: .; CDR3aa: ASSVGLAGGGNEQF
v_gene: TRBV6-6; j_gene: TRBJ2-1; abundance: .; CDR3aa: ASSLAGGNNEQF
v_gene: TRBV3-1/TRBV3-2; j_gene: TRBJ2-6; abundance: .; CDR3aa: ASSQGRGGHSGANVLT
v_gene: TRBV19; j_gene: TRBJ1-1; abundance: .; CDR3aa: ASSIQNTEAF
v_gene: TRBV10-3; j_gene: TRBJ1-6; abundance: .; CDR3aa: AIRGTDNSPLH
v_gene: TRBV6-5; j_gene: TRBJ2-5; abundance: .; CDR3aa: ASSYDPTGWQETQY